This passage covers 28 T cell receptor beta chains from one sample sequenced in a study of shared clonotypes between healthy human individuals. Only in-frame clones appear in the TCRdb table, and some are missing; sequencing was by immunoSEQ multiplex PCR. The sample carries roughly 2 million clones, 90% to 95% recorded once. The sequenced sample consisted of naive CD4+ T cells sorted from blood. Subset of the sample: CD45RA+ positively selected. The origin of the receptors is a man in his late teens or twenties in good health.

The V call is TRBV28, the J call TRBJ1-1; D gene ambiguous. The germline V and J ends were trimmed by 5 bases and 0 bases, with 10 bases remaining between them. Germline values: CDR1 MDHEN, CDR2 SYDVKM. The CDR3 is made up of 14 amino acids. This CDR3 reads CASSLTAMNTEAFF. CDR3 sequence (DNA): TGTGCCAGCAGTCTTACAGCCATGAACACTGAAGCTTTCTTT.

This chain connects TRBV30 to TRBJ1-2, with D uncertain. V lost 4 bases and J lost 7, with 13 bases in between. The CDR3 runs to 12 residues. Germline lookup yields CDR1 GTSNPN and CDR2 SVGIG (reference sequence). CDR3 amino acids: CAWTEVFRGYTF. The CDR3 nucleotides read TGTGCCTGGACCGAGGTATTCCGTGGCTACACCTTC.

The DNA for the CDR3 is TGCGCCAGCAGCCCGGCGGCAGCAGATACGCAGTATTTT. Amino acid sequence: CASSPAAADTQYF. The J gene is TRBJ2-3, the V gene TRBV5-1; unclear D gene. The CDR3 consists of 13 residues. V was trimmed by 4 bases and J by 4 bases, leaving 10 bases between them. CDR1 is SGHRS, CDR2 YFSETQ, per germline.

The chain employs TRBV5-6 and TRBJ1-4, with D uncertain. V was clipped by 0 bases and J by 8 bases, with 8 bases between them. The germline gives CDR1 SGHDT, CDR2 YYEEEE. The CDR3 runs to 13 residues. CDR3 protein: CASSLASPEKLFF. CDR3 DNA: TGTGCCAGCAGCTTGGCGTCCCCAGAAAAACTGTTTTTT.

The genes are TRBV18 and TRBJ2-3, with D perhaps TRBD2 (6 bases). V shed 0 bases and J shed 5 bases, with 15 bases lying between them. Germline V lookup: CDR1 KGHSH, CDR2 LQKENI. The CDR3 consists of 16 residues. CDR3 DNA: TGTGCCAGCTCACCACCCCGTGGAGGGGTCGAAGATACGCAGTATTTT. Encoded protein: CASSPPRGGVEDTQYF.

This clone occurred once. The rearrangement joins TRBV7-6 to TRBJ2-3; D is perhaps TRBD2 (7 bases). Germline assignment: CDR1 SGHVS and CDR2 FNYEAQ. V dropped 2 bases and J dropped 4 bases, with 13 bases sitting between them. The CDR3 extends over 15 amino acids. CDR3 sequence (DNA): TGTGCCAGCAGCTTAACCCCGGGGGGCCCAGATACGCAGTATTTT. Its translation is CASSLTPGGPDTQYF.

This chain links TRBV7-2 with TRBJ2-2, with D uncertain. The germline CDR1 and CDR2 sequences are SGHTA and FQGNSA. The germline V and J ends were trimmed by 1 base and 1 base, with 10 bases remaining between them. The CDR3 has 16 residues. The CDR3: CASSLEAGVNTGELFF. The CDR3 nucleotides are TGTGCCAGCAGCTTAGAGGCAGGAGTGAACACCGGGGAGCTGTTTTTT.

The chain has TRBV7-2 and TRBJ1-5; D is perhaps TRBD1 (5 bases). CDR1 is SGHTA, CDR2 FQGNSA, per germline. Between the trimmed V and J ends, which lost 1 base and 1 base, there was a span of 8 bases. This CDR3 region has 15 residues. This CDR3 is CASSLGGMSNQPQHF. The CDR3 DNA reads as TGTGCCAGCAGCTTAGGGGGGATGAGCAATCAGCCCCAGCATTTT.

J is TRBJ2-1 and V is TRBV28, with D maybe TRBD2 (5 bases). CDR1 is MDHEN and CDR2 is SYDVKM in the germline V gene. This CDR3 contains 14 residues. V was clipped by 5 bases and J by 4 bases, with 12 bases between them. The CDR3: CASSPLVSYNEQFF. In DNA, the CDR3 is TGTGCCAGCAGTCCACTAGTGTCGTACAATGAGCAGTTCTTC.

The chain is built from TRBV2 and TRBJ2-7; no reliable D call. The germline CDR1 and CDR2 sequences are SNHLY and FYNNEI. V lost 3 bases and J 4 bases, leaving 4 bases between the germline ends. The CDR3 is 11 amino acids. The CDR3 bases are TGTGCCAGCAGTGAGTGGTACGAGCAGTACTTC. Translating gives CASSEWYEQYF.

This clone was found once. The chain combines TRBV2 with TRBJ1-3; D is ambiguous. Trimming removed 3 bases from V and 0 bases from J, with 6 bases in between. Germline V gives CDR1 SNHLY, CDR2 FYNNEI. CDR3 length: 14 residues. CDR3 nucleotides: TGTGCCAGCAGTGAGCGTATCTCTGGAAACACCATATATTTT. Its translation is CASSERISGNTIYF.

This chain connects TRBV5-4 to TRBJ2-7; D is possibly TRBD2 (5 bases). The germline V gene has CDR1 SGHNT and CDR2 YYREEE (reference sequence). Trimming took off 4 bases at V and 3 bases at J, with 11 bases between the two ends. This CDR3 is 13 amino acids long. The chain's CDR3 is CASSRDYGYEQYF. The CDR3 coding sequence is TGTGCCAGCAGCCGAGACTATGGCTACGAGCAGTACTTC.

The table lists this clone with a count of one. This chain joins TRBV4-1 and TRBJ2-7; 9 bases map to TRBD2. V lost 0 bases, J lost 7 bases, and 10 bases stayed unmatched. CDR1 and CDR2 from the germline V gene are MGHRA and YSYEKL. The length of the CDR3 is 16 residues. Written as DNA, the CDR3 is TGCGCCAGCAGCCAAGATGAGGGACTAGCTGCTGGAGAGCAGTACTTC. It encodes CASSQDEGLAAGEQYF.

Details on this clone: This specimen includes other DNA sequences encoding the same CDR3. The CDR3 loop is CASSPGETQYF. The CDR3 DNA is TGTGCCAGCAGTCCGGGGGAGACCCAGTACTTC. The gene calls are TRBV6-5 and TRBJ2-5, with D perhaps matching TRBD2 (5 bases). This CDR3 contains 11 residues. With 5 bases removed from V and 5 bases from J, the gap between germline ends came to 6 bases. CDR1 is MNHEY and CDR2 is SVGAGI in the germline V gene.

Comments on this clone: This sample includes further DNA sequences coding for the same CDR3. Here the CDR3 DNA reads TGCGCCAGCAGCTTGGTTGCGGTCTCCTACAATGAGCAGTTCTTC. Its protein is CASSLVAVSYNEQFF. V is TRBV5-1 and J is TRBJ2-1; D is uncertain. The CDR3 has 15 residues. V shed 0 bases and J shed 0 bases, with 7 bases lying between them. Germline CDR1 is SGHRS and CDR2 is YFSETQ.

V gene TRBV14 combines with J gene TRBJ2-6; 7 nucleotides align to TRBD1. Trimming at V came to 4 bases and at J to 0 bases, leaving 9 bases not matched to a gene. CDR1 and CDR2 (germline): SGHDN, FVKESK. This CDR3 comprises 18 residues. The CDR3 nucleotides read TGTGCCAGCAGCCTCAGGGGGTTCTCCCTCTCTGGGGCCAACGTCCTGACTTTC. This sequence encodes CASSLRGFSLSGANVLTF. Using reference TRBV14 and TRBJ2-6 for the parts outside the CDR3, the full variable domain is EAGVTQFPSHSVIEKGQTVTLRCDPISGHDNLYWYRRVMGKEIKFLLHFVKESKQDESGMPNNRFLAERTGGTYSTLKVQPAELEDSGVYFCASSLRGFSLSGANVLTFGAGSRLTVL.

The chain joins TRBV28 to TRBJ1-1; 9 nucleotides agree with TRBD1. This CDR3 is 16 amino acids long. CDR1 is MDHEN and CDR2 is SYDVKM in the germline V gene. The ends lost 1 base at V and 3 bases at J; junction bases unmatched: 6. The CDR3 DNA follows: TGTGCCAGCAGTTTATTAGTGGGACAGGGAGACACTGAAGCTTTCTTT. Amino acid sequence: CASSLLVGQGDTEAFF.

This sequence joins TRBV7-9 and TRBJ2-1; 8 bases match TRBD1. The CDR3 consists of 15 residues. Germline V gene lookup returns CDR1 SEHNR and CDR2 FQNEAQ (reference sequence). V dropped 7 bases and J dropped 3; count of bases not matched to a gene: 8. The CDR3 coding sequence is TGTGCCAGCAATGACTGGACAGGGTACTACAATGAGCAGTTCTTC. Residues: CASNDWTGYYNEQFF. Complete variable domain (other parts from reference TRBV7-9 and TRBJ2-1): DTGVSQNPRHKITKRGQNVTFRCDPISEHNRLYWYRQTLGQGPEFLTYFQNEAQLEKSRLLSDRFSAERPKGSFSTLEIQRTEQGDSAMYLCASNDWTGYYNEQFFGPGTRLTVL.

The rearrangement links TRBV5-4 to TRBJ2-7, with unresolved D. Trimming left V 4 bases short and J 0 bases short, with 14 bases between. Germline CDR1 SGHNT, CDR2 YYREEE (reference sequence). The CDR3 consists of 15 residues. The chain's CDR3 is CASSPGSISSYEQYF. The CDR3 nucleotides read TGTGCCAGCAGCCCCGGTTCCATAAGCTCCTACGAGCAGTACTTC.

The chain joins TRBV5-4 to TRBJ2-3; 12 bases agree with TRBD2. Germline-derived CDR1 and CDR2 are SGHNT and YYREEE (reference sequence). The CDR3 loop spans 20 amino acids. V gave up 0 bases and J gave up 2 bases; unmatched junction bases: 13. CDR3 in DNA: TGTGCCAGCAGCTTGGCGGCTAGCGGGGGGGCCCGTTCTTTCACAGATACGCAGTATTTT. Protein product: CASSLAASGGARSFTDTQYF.

The CDR3 region has the DNA TGTGCCAGCAGGAGCCCCCGACAGGGAGGCCTATCCTACGAGCAGTACTTC. Residues: CASRSPRQGGLSYEQYF. The chain has TRBV2 and TRBJ2-7; possibly TRBD1 for D (7 bases). Trimming removed 6 bases from V and 1 base from J, with 22 bases in between. The CDR3 runs 17 residues. Germline V gives CDR1 SNHLY, CDR2 FYNNEI.

The gene calls are TRBV11-2 and TRBJ2-2, with D possibly being TRBD2 (7 bases). The CDR3 sequence is 16 residues long. Trimming took 5 bases from V and 5 from J, leaving 18 bases between them. Germline V gene lookup returns CDR1 SGHAT and CDR2 FQNNGV. Here the CDR3 DNA reads TGTGCCAGCAGCCCTTGGGGGGGCAGTTTTACCGGGGAGCTGTTTTTT. It yields the protein CASSPWGGSFTGELFF.

This clone was seen only a few times. The genes are TRBV29-1 and TRBJ2-7; 7 bases are shared with TRBD1. From germline, CDR1 is SQVTM and CDR2 ANQGSEA. V lost 0 bases to trimming and J lost 2 bases; unmatched junction nucleotides: 7. This CDR3 contains 15 residues. In DNA form, the CDR3 reads TGCAGCGTTGAAGATGGACAGGAGAAGGCCTACGAGCAGTACTTC. Residues: CSVEDGQEKAYEQYF.

Only a few counts were recorded for this clone. The chain recombines TRBV27 with TRBJ1-6, with D perhaps TRBD1 (5 bases). V was trimmed by 4 bases and J by 4 bases, leaving 8 bases between them. Per germline, CDR1 MNHEY and CDR2 SMNVEV (reference sequence). The CDR3 contains 14 residues. The CDR3 coding sequence is TGTGCCAGCAGTTCTCCAGGGTATAATTCACCCCTCCACTTT. It translates to CASSSPGYNSPLHF.

This chain connects TRBV9 to TRBJ2-3; tentatively, D is TRBD1 (5 bases). Germline assignment: CDR1 SGDLS and CDR2 YYNGEE. Trimming took 0 bases from V and 4 from J, leaving 9 bases between them. The CDR3 covers 14 residues. CDR3 in DNA: TGTGCCAGCAGCGTAGTCCCAGGGTCAGATACGCAGTATTTT. Its translation is CASSVVPGSDTQYF. Based on the CDR3 plus reference TRBV9 and TRBJ2-3, the full variable domain is DSGVTQTPKHLITATGQRVTLRCSPRSGDLSVYWYQQSLDQGLQFLIQYYNGEERAKGNILERFSAQQFPDLHSELNLSSLELGDSALYFCASSVVPGSDTQYFGPGTRLTVL.

The J gene is TRBJ2-7, the V gene TRBV1; the table names TRBD1, a call not compared with the DNA. TRBV1 is designated a pseudogene. This CDR3 region has 16 residues. The CDR3 protein is CASSQSEGQTKYEQYF. CDR3 sequence (DNA): TGCGCCAGCAGCCAGTCGGAGGGACAGACTAAGTACGAGCAGTACTTC.

This chain connects TRBV7-2 to TRBJ1-6; weak D call: TRBD1 (6 bases). The germline V and J ends were trimmed by 4 bases and 6 bases, with 13 bases remaining between them. The CDR3 contains 15 residues. In germline, CDR1 is SGHTA, CDR2 FQGNSA. CDR3 in amino acids: CASSSLDRSNSPLHF. CDR3 nucleotide sequence: TGTGCCAGCAGCTCCTTAGACAGGTCTAATTCACCCCTCCACTTT.

V usage is TRBV10-1 and J usage is TRBJ2-7, with a possible D match to TRBD1 (6 bases). This CDR3 spans 14 amino acids. The V end lost 6 bases, the J end lost 6 bases, and 18 bases lay between the germline ends. CDR1 WNHNN and CDR2 SYGVQD come from the germline V gene (reference sequence). The chain's CDR3 is CASSSGSGVAEQYF. The CDR3 bases are TGCGCCAGCAGCTCGGGTTCAGGGGTGGCCGAGCAGTACTTC.